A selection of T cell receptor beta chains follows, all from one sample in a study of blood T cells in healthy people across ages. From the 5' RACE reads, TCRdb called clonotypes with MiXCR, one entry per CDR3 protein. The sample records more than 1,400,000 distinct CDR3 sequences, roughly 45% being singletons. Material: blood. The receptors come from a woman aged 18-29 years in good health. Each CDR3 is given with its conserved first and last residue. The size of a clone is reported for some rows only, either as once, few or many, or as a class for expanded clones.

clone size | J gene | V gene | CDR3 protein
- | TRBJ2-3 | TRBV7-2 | CASSSPRARDTQYF
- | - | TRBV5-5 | CASSPGRTGHYEQYF
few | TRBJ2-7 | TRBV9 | CASSGPGLAGEPYEQYF
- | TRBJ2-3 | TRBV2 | CASRRQGMITDTQYF
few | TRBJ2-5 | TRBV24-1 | CATSEGTSGEQYF
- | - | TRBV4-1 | CASSQEEGLGIYEQYF
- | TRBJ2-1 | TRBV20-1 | CSAVTSGGGYNEQFF
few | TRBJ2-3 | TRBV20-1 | CSARGPGQSTDTQYF
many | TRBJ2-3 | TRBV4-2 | CASSQDPGLAGTDTQYF
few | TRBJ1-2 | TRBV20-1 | CSAHHSLVRYGYTF
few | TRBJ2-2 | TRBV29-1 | CSVRGGTDTGELFF
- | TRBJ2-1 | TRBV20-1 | CSARDSGLAGGRTYNEQFF
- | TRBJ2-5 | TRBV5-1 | CASSARDSSGLAGAYNEQYF
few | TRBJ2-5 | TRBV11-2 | CASSLRGSLSWETQYF
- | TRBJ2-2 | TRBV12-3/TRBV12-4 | CASSGQVDGITNTGELFF
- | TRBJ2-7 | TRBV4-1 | CASSQDFPGSGKRNEQYF